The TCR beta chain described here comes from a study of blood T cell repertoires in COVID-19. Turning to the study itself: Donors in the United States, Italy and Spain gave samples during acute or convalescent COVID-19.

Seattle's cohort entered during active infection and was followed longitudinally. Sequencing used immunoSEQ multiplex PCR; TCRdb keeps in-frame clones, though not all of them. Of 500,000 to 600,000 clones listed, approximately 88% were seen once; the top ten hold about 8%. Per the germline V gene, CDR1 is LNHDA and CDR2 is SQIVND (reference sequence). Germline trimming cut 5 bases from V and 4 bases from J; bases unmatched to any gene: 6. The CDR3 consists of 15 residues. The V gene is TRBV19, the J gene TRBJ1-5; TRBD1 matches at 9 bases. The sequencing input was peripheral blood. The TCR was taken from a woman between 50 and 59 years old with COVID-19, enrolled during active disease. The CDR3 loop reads CASSVTGTGNQPQHF. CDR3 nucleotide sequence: TGTGCCAGTAGTGTTACCGGGACAGGGAATCAGCCCCAGCATTTT.